The 18 T cell receptor beta chains reported below all come from one sample, sequenced in a study of blood T cell repertoires in COVID-19. Produced via immunoSEQ multiplex PCR; TCRdb's table is partial and in-frame only. The table lists approximately 260,000 clones, roughly three quarters of them singletons. The specimen sequenced was peripheral blood. All receptors come from a middle-aged woman with active or convalescent COVID-19.

This clone was found many times. The rearrangement uses TRBV29-1 and TRBJ1-2; 10 nucleotides match TRBD1. The V and J ends lost 6 bases and 5 bases, in that order; junction bases with no gene match: 3. The CDR3 has 12 amino acids. Germline V gene sequence: CDR1 SQVTM, CDR2 ANQGSEA. CDR3 sequence reads: CSVGQGEYGYTF. The CDR3 coding sequence is TGCAGCGTCGGACAGGGGGAATATGGCTACACCTTC.

This clone was picked up a small number of times. The CDR3 here is CASSSRVRVEAFF. The CDR3 DNA is TGTGCCAGCAGTTCCAGGGTTCGGGTTGAAGCTTTCTTT. The chain recombines TRBV6-5 with TRBJ1-1; tentative D call: TRBD1 (5 bases). CDR3 length: 13 amino acids. Trimming left V 4 bases short and J 7 bases short, with 13 bases between. Germline CDR1 reads MNHEY; CDR2 reads SVGAGI.

This chain joins TRBV5-6 and TRBJ2-5; 9 nucleotides match TRBD2. After removal of 3 bases from V and 5 bases from J, the junction contained 14 bases not matched to a gene. Germline loops: CDR1 SGHDT, CDR2 YYEEEE. This CDR3 is built from 17 residues. The DNA of the CDR3 is TGTGCCAGCAGCTGGGGTCCTAGCGGGGTTAGGGAGGAGACCCAGTACTTC. This gives the protein CASSWGPSGVREETQYF.

The gene calls are TRBV19 and TRBJ2-2, with TRBD1 matching over 10 bases. From germline, CDR1 is LNHDA and CDR2 SQIVND (reference sequence). The CDR3 is 15 residues long. V was pared by 4 bases and J by 7 bases, with 6 bases of the junction left unmatched. CDR3: CASSTTGGMDGELFF. DNA for the CDR3: TGTGCCAGTAGTACGACAGGGGGCATGGACGGGGAGCTGTTTTTT.

This clone was seen a single time. The chain employs TRBV30 and TRBJ1-1; D might be TRBD1 (6 bases). Germline V gives CDR1 GTSNPN, CDR2 SVGIG (reference sequence). The ends were cut back, 3 bases at V and 11 bases at J, with 19 bases in the middle. The CDR3 spans 13 residues. The CDR3 loop reads CAWRGAQGNKAFF. The CDR3 bases are TGTGCCTGGAGAGGGGCCCAGGGGAATAAGGCTTTCTTT.

The chain recombines TRBV6-1 with TRBJ1-5; 7 positions match TRBD1. With V trimmed by 6 bases and J by 3 bases, 8 bases remained unmatched. CDR1 is MNHNS, CDR2 SASEGT, per germline. The CDR3 consists of 15 residues. CDR3 amino acids: CASSSKTGANQPQHF. CDR3 DNA sequence: TGTGCCAGCAGCTCGAAAACAGGGGCCAATCAGCCCCAGCATTTT.

This sequence joins TRBV28 and TRBJ1-6; D gene ambiguous. The CDR3 has 15 residues. V was pared by 8 bases and J by 0 bases, with 11 bases between. CDR1 is MDHEN, CDR2 SYDVKM, per germline. This CDR3 is CASGLGSSYNSPLHF. The CDR3 coding sequence is TGTGCCAGCGGGTTAGGGAGCTCCTATAATTCACCCCTCCACTTT.

The sample holds one count of this clone. CDR3: CASSYFRGSNYGYTF. In DNA, the CDR3 is TGTGCCAGCAGTTACTTCAGGGGGTCTAACTATGGCTACACCTTC. The rearrangement joins TRBV6-5 to TRBJ1-2, with 7 bases identical to TRBD1. The CDR3 loop spans 15 amino acids. After removal of 1 base from V and 0 bases from J, the junction contained 2 bases not matched to a gene. From germline, CDR1 is MNHEY and CDR2 SVGAGI.

CDR3 sequence (DNA): TGTGCCAGCAGCTTGGAACTCCCTCCGCAGTATTTT. As protein: CASSLELPPQYF. The chain employs TRBV5-4 and TRBJ2-3; D unresolved. With 0 bases removed from V and 10 bases from J, the gap between germline ends came to 9 bases. Germline V gene lookup returns CDR1 SGHNT and CDR2 YYREEE (reference sequence). The length of the CDR3 is 12 residues.

The CDR3 DNA follows: TGTGCCAGCAGTTACCGGACAGGGGGCCTTGAAAAACTGTTTTTT. It translates to CASSYRTGGLEKLFF. The V call is TRBV6-8, the J call TRBJ1-4; TRBD1 agrees at 11 bases. Germline V gene data show CDR1 as MNHGY and CDR2 as SAAAGT. V lost 2 bases, J lost 7 bases, and 3 bases stayed unmatched. The CDR3 runs 15 residues.

This clone was observed a single time. The V call is TRBV7-2, the J call TRBJ1-1, with D unclear. Germline V gene sequence: CDR1 SGHTA, CDR2 FQGNSA. CDR3 length: 15 residues. With 3 bases removed from V and 0 bases from J, the gap between germline ends came to 11 bases. The CDR3 protein is CASSLVRVMNTEAFF. CDR3 nucleotides: TGTGCCAGCAGCTTGGTCCGGGTCATGAACACTGAAGCTTTCTTT.

The chain is built from TRBV19 and TRBJ1-5, with a weak D call TRBD1 (5 bases). The germline V gene encodes CDR1 LNHDA and CDR2 SQIVND (reference sequence). V lost 4 bases, J lost 8 bases, and 12 bases lay in between. The CDR3 is 13 amino acids. DNA for the CDR3: TGTGCCAGTAGTAACCAGGGAAACGAGCCCCAGCATTTT. Amino acid sequence: CASSNQGNEPQHF.

The chain recombines TRBV5-1 with TRBJ2-1, with 12 bases lining up with TRBD2. In germline, CDR1 is SGHRS, CDR2 YFSETQ. The CDR3 contains 16 residues. V lost 3 bases to trimming and J lost 6 bases; unmatched junction nucleotides: 7. CDR3 coding DNA: TGCGCCAGCAGCTCAACTGCTAGCGGGGGGGGCAATGAGCAGTTCTTC. Encoded protein: CASSSTASGGGNEQFF.

The genes are TRBV19 and TRBJ1-1; 8 bases agree with TRBD1. Germline V lookup: CDR1 LNHDA, CDR2 SQIVND (reference sequence). The length of the CDR3 is 16 residues. The V segment lost 4 bases and the J segment 1 base; nucleotides outside the gene matches: 8. CDR3 in amino acids: CASSRLRTGSNTEAFF. CDR3 coding DNA: TGTGCCAGTAGTAGATTAAGGACAGGGTCGAACACTGAAGCTTTCTTT.

The J gene is TRBJ1-2, the V gene TRBV28, with D perhaps matching TRBD1 (6 bases). The V gene lost 8 bases and the J gene lost 6 bases, with 10 bases spanning the gap. The CDR3 sequence is 11 residues long. Germline CDR1 MDHEN, CDR2 SYDVKM. This CDR3 is CASWGQDGYTF. For the CDR3, the DNA is TGTGCCAGCTGGGGGCAAGATGGCTACACCTTC.

The chain has TRBV29-1 and TRBJ1-1; D is perhaps TRBD1 (6 bases). This CDR3 has 13 amino acids. V lost 5 bases and J lost 1, with 11 bases in between. Germline values: CDR1 SQVTM, CDR2 ANQGSEA. For the CDR3, the DNA is TGCAGCGTTTCACAGGGTTGGAACACTGAAGCTTTCTTT. The encoded protein is CSVSQGWNTEAFF.

The chain joins TRBV18 to TRBJ2-5; D gene unclear. Trimming cost V 3 bases and J 1 base, with 6 bases left between them. Germline V gene lookup returns CDR1 KGHSH and CDR2 LQKENI. The CDR3 is 13 residues long. The CDR3 sequence is CASSPAVQETQYF. Here the CDR3 DNA reads TGTGCCAGCTCACCCGCGGTCCAAGAGACCCAGTACTTC.

This sequence joins TRBV5-1 and TRBJ2-5; 11 bases match TRBD1. The CDR3 contains 16 residues. Germline CDR1 is SGHRS and CDR2 is YFSETQ. Trimming removed 7 bases from V and 5 bases from J; junction bases left unmatched: 13. The DNA of the CDR3 is TGCGCCAGCGAGGGCCTAGGACAGGGGGCTGCGGAGACCCAGTACTTC. Translation gives CASEGLGQGAAETQYF.